A single sample gave rise to the 27 T cell receptor beta chains below, sequenced in a study of regulatory T cells in long-lasting Graves disease. Arm-PCR of CDR3 regions and iRepertoire HTBI primers were used to build TCR beta libraries. One entry per CDR3 protein results from TCRdb running MiXCR on the multiplex PCR reads. The sample lists roughly 530,000 distinct CDR3 sequences, about 16% occurring once. As to time point: newly diagnosed GD, antithyroid drugs for less than 3 months. Researchers made the TCR library from RNA that was extracted from PBMCs. These records were also assigned to another study, of T cells in Graves' hyperthyroidism and ophthalmopathy.

Material: peripheral blood mononuclear cells (PBMCs), obtained at new diagnosis, from a patient treated with antithyroid drugs. These receptors were collected from a woman aged 35-60 years with Graves disease.

This clonotype was counted many times. This rearrangement joins TRBV5-1 to TRBJ1-1; 8 nucleotides agree with TRBD1. The germline gives CDR1 SGHRS, CDR2 YFSETQ. V lost 4 bases to trimming and J lost 6 bases; unmatched junction nucleotides: 8. The CDR3 contains 14 residues. This chain's CDR3 is CASSVTGETSEAFF. The CDR3 bases are TGCGCCAGCAGCGTGACAGGGGAGACTTCTGAAGCTTTCTTT.

This clonotype showed up many times. The chain carries TRBV20-1 and TRBJ2-5, with a possible D match to TRBD2 (5 bases). The CDR3 is 15 amino acids. CDR1 and CDR2 (germline): DFQATT, SNEGSKA (reference sequence). With 3 bases removed from V and 0 bases from J, the gap between germline ends came to 14 bases. CDR3 in DNA: TGCAGTGCTAGGCCTAGCAGTACTTACCAAGAGACCCAGTACTTC. This sequence encodes CSARPSSTYQETQYF.

There are many counts of this clonotype. V is TRBV10-2 and J is TRBJ2-5; possible D gene TRBD2, 6 bases. There are 14 residues in the CDR3. Deletions cut 3 bases from V and 4 bases from J, with 12 bases between. Per the germline V gene, CDR1 is WSHSY and CDR2 is SAAADI. This CDR3 is CASSDSAGGETQYF. Here the CDR3 DNA reads TGCGCCAGCAGTGATAGCGCCGGGGGAGAGACCCAGTACTTC.

This chain connects TRBV10-3 to TRBJ1-1, with 9 bases lining up with TRBD1. The trim removed 7 bases at V and 11 bases at J, leaving 11 bases unmatched. Germline V gene sequence: CDR1 ENHRY, CDR2 SYGVKD. The CDR3 covers 13 residues. CDR3 coding DNA: TGTGCCATCACTACGGGACAGGGCGCTTATGCTTTCTTT. Translated: CAITTGQGAYAFF.

This clonotype was picked up many times. This rearrangement joins TRBV18 to TRBJ1-1; no reliable D call. Germline CDR1 reads KGHSH; CDR2 reads LQKENI. Trimming left V 8 bases short and J 1 base short, with 5 bases between. The CDR3 length is 11 residues. CDR3 DNA sequence: TGTGCCAGCAGTCCGAACACTGAAGCTTTCTTT. Encoded protein: CASSPNTEAFF.

The V gene is TRBV7-9, the J gene TRBJ1-1; D is ambiguous. Per the germline V gene, CDR1 is SEHNR and CDR2 is FQNEAQ (reference sequence). This CDR3 is built from 14 residues. V was pared by 1 base and J by 5 bases, with 11 bases between. Here the CDR3 reads CASSLDSWGTEAFF. The CDR3 coding sequence is TGTGCCAGCAGCTTAGACTCATGGGGAACTGAAGCTTTCTTT.

This clonotype was recorded at least ten times. Here the CDR3 DNA reads TGTGCCAGCACCCAAGGGGGAGATACGCAGTATTTT. Its translation: CASTQGGDTQYF. V usage is TRBV2 and J usage is TRBJ2-3, with D perhaps TRBD1 (6 bases). The V gene's germline CDR1 is SNHLY and CDR2 FYNNEI. V was cut by 7 bases and J by 5 bases, with 10 bases left in between. The CDR3 covers 12 residues.

Ten or more counts support this clonotype. This chain connects TRBV29-1 to TRBJ2-3; D is unclear. This CDR3 has 13 amino acids. Between the trimmed V and J ends, which lost 3 bases and 4 bases, there was a span of 11 bases. Germline V CDR1 and CDR2: SQVTM, ANQGSEA. The CDR3 DNA follows: TGCAGCGTTGAGTCTCAGTGGGCAGATACGCAGTATTTT. Protein product: CSVESQWADTQYF.

Details on this clonotype: This sequence may be a read error, since a much larger clone differs from it by one base. V gene TRBV20-1 combines with J gene TRBJ2-3; perhaps TRBD2 as D (7 bases). Germline CDR1 is DFQATT and CDR2 is SNEGSKA (reference sequence). This CDR3 spans 16 amino acids. V gave up 7 bases and J gave up 0 bases, with 20 bases separating them. CDR3 bases: TGCAGTGTCCTAGGGAGGGGGGCCTCCAGCACAGATACGCAGTATTTT. The encoded protein is CSVLGRGASSTDTQYF.

This clonotype was found many times. This chain joins TRBV7-2 and TRBJ2-1; D may correspond to TRBD1 or TRBD2 (6 bases each). This CDR3 has 17 residues. Deletions cut 6 bases from V and 6 bases from J, with 24 bases between. Germline V gives CDR1 SGHTA, CDR2 FQGNSA. This CDR3 is CASSSRWRGAVANEQFF. CDR3 in DNA: TGTGCCAGCAGTTCAAGGTGGAGGGGGGCAGTAGCCAATGAGCAGTTCTTC.

This clonotype was seen at least ten times. The genes are TRBV28 and TRBJ2-1, with D unclear. V lost 3 bases to trimming and J lost 6 bases, with 15 bases between them. Germline CDR1 and CDR2: MDHEN and SYDVKM. This CDR3 contains 15 residues. The CDR3 region is CASSFPPPGRNEQFF. DNA for the CDR3: TGTGCCAGCAGTTTCCCCCCTCCTGGCCGCAATGAGCAGTTCTTC.

The rearrangement links TRBV7-2 to TRBJ2-3; perhaps TRBD2 as D (7 bases). The germline V and J ends were trimmed by 1 base and 3 bases, with 17 bases remaining between them. Looked up from germline, CDR1 is SGHTA and CDR2 is FQGNSA. CDR3 length equals 17 residues. CDR3 bases: TGTGCCAGCAGCTTAGTTCTCGCGGGGGCCCCAACAGATACGCAGTATTTT. Protein: CASSLVLAGAPTDTQYF.

As to this clonotype: This may arise from a read error, as a much more abundant clone is one base away. This rearrangement joins TRBV12-5 to TRBJ2-3; D is unresolved. From germline, CDR1 is LGHNT and CDR2 FRNRAP. The CDR3 sequence is 13 residues long. The CDR3 DNA sequence: TGTGCTAGTGGTTCCCCCCAAACAGATACGCGGTATTTT. Translating gives CASGSPQTDTRYF.

There are many counts of this clonotype. This rearrangement joins TRBV2 to TRBJ2-5, with 8 bases fitting TRBD1. CDR3 size: 13 residues. Looked up from germline, CDR1 is SNHLY and CDR2 is FYNNEI. After removal of 7 bases from V and 5 bases from J, the junction contained 6 bases not matched to a gene. The CDR3 DNA is TGTGCCAGCACGGTCGACAGGGGTGAGACCCAGTACTTC. Translating gives CASTVDRGETQYF.

V and J are TRBV6-1 and TRBJ1-5; D uncertain. CDR1 and CDR2 from the germline V gene are MNHNS and SASEGT. Trimming shortened V by 6 bases and J by 7 bases, and 13 bases separated the two germline ends. The CDR3 loop spans 13 amino acids. The CDR3 here is CASRRDQTQPQHF. CDR3 DNA: TGTGCCAGCAGGCGTGACCAAACGCAGCCCCAGCATTTT.

The V gene is TRBV3-1, the J gene TRBJ1-5; 7 bases fit TRBD1. The V segment lost 3 bases and the J segment 0 bases; nucleotides outside the gene matches: 8. Germline loops: CDR1 LGHDT, CDR2 YNNKEL (reference sequence). This CDR3 region has 17 residues. CDR3 in amino acids: CASSHRDSGNSNQPQHF. The CDR3 DNA sequence: TGTGCCAGCAGCCACAGGGACAGCGGTAATAGCAATCAGCCCCAGCATTTT.

V is TRBV7-9 and J is TRBJ1-5; 8 nucleotides match TRBD1. The CDR3 extends over 17 amino acids. With V trimmed by 1 base and J by 4 bases, 9 bases remained unmatched. Germline V gives CDR1 SEHNR, CDR2 FQNEAQ (reference sequence). The CDR3 DNA reads as TGTGCCAGCAGCTTAGAGAGTGGACAGGGTTTGAATCAGCCCCAGCATTTT. This gives the protein CASSLESGQGLNQPQHF.

V gene TRBV13 combines with J gene TRBJ2-1; TRBD2 matches 8 bases. Losses at the gene ends were 0 bases for V and 9 bases for J; bases not matched to a gene: 7. The CDR3 is 15 amino acids. Germline CDR1 and CDR2: PRHDT and FYEKMQ (reference sequence). The CDR3 spells CASSLGGGGRGEQFF. The CDR3 coding sequence is TGTGCCAGCAGCTTAGGAGGCGGGGGGCGGGGTGAGCAGTTCTTC.

This clonotype was counted ten times or more. The chain uses TRBV3-1 and TRBJ1-2; D is ambiguous. Germline values: CDR1 LGHDT, CDR2 YNNKEL (reference sequence). The CDR3 loop spans 16 amino acids. Trimming left V 2 bases short and J 3 bases short, with 16 bases between. This CDR3 is CASSQRWESGDYGYTF. The DNA of the CDR3 is TGTGCCAGCAGCCAACGTTGGGAGTCTGGGGACTATGGCTACACCTTC.

This clonotype has ten or more counts. The chain recombines TRBV10-3 with TRBJ2-3; the D gene is possibly TRBD2 (7 bases). The CDR3 is 16 residues long. Per germline, CDR1 ENHRY and CDR2 SYGVKD. V dropped 4 bases and J dropped 1 base, with 15 bases sitting between them. CDR3 sequence: CAISGDNLAGTDTQYF. The CDR3 DNA reads as TGTGCCATCAGTGGGGACAATCTAGCGGGCACAGATACGCAGTATTTT.

This clonotype was seen a handful of times. The chain recombines TRBV5-1 with TRBJ1-4; 9 bases align to TRBD1. The CDR3 extends over 15 amino acids. V lost 2 bases, J lost 10 bases, and 9 bases stayed unmatched. Germline V CDR1 and CDR2: SGHRS, YFSETQ. The CDR3 nucleotides are TGCGCCAGCAGCTTCGAGTGGGACAGGGAGGGAAAACTGTTTTTT. This codes for CASSFEWDREGKLFF.

V gene TRBV4-1 combines with J gene TRBJ1-5, with unresolved D. V shed 2 bases and J shed 8 bases, with 10 bases lying between them. The CDR3 contains 13 residues. Germline-derived CDR1 and CDR2 are MGHRA and YSYEKL. CDR3 in amino acids: CASSQTTREPQHF. The CDR3 bases are TGCGCCAGCAGCCAAACTACAAGGGAGCCCCAGCATTTT.

This clonotype came up many times. The chain recombines TRBV20-1 with TRBJ1-1, with D unclear. The V end was cut by 0 bases, the J end by 3 bases, with 11 bases between. Per the germline V gene, CDR1 is DFQATT and CDR2 is SNEGSKA (reference sequence). The CDR3 has 14 residues. DNA of the CDR3: TGCAGTGCTAGAGATATAACGGCGGACACTGAAGCTTTCTTT. It yields the protein CSARDITADTEAFF.

This clonotype was seen more than once but under ten times. This chain links TRBV7-9 with TRBJ1-2, with unresolved D. The ends were cut back, 1 base at V and 0 bases at J, with 12 bases in the middle. This CDR3 spans 16 amino acids. Germline V lookup: CDR1 SEHNR, CDR2 FQNEAQ (reference sequence). CDR3 amino acids: CASSLVVAFANYGYTF. In DNA, the CDR3 is TGTGCCAGCAGCTTAGTAGTAGCCTTTGCTAACTATGGCTACACCTTC.

Many counts were recorded for this clonotype. CDR3 DNA: TGTGCCAGCAGTTTATCGATCGGGGGCGGGGAGCTGTTTTTT. This translates into CASSLSIGGGELFF. This chain connects TRBV27 to TRBJ2-2, with a possible D match to TRBD2 (6 bases). V dropped 0 bases and J dropped 7 bases, with 9 bases sitting between them. The CDR3 has 14 residues. Germline CDR1 MNHEY, CDR2 SMNVEV (reference sequence).

This clonotype appeared a few times. The genes are TRBV5-5 and TRBJ2-1, with 10 bases fitting TRBD2. Germline V gene lookup returns CDR1 SGHKS and CDR2 YYEKEE (reference sequence). The ends lost 0 bases at V and 7 bases at J; junction bases unmatched: 10. The CDR3 loop spans 17 amino acids. The CDR3 coding sequence is TGTGCCAGCAGCTTGGCCGGGGTAGCGGGGGGTAGAAATGAGCAGTTCTTC. Encoded protein: CASSLAGVAGGRNEQFF. Using reference TRBV5-5 and TRBJ2-1 for the parts outside the CDR3, the full variable domain is DAGVTQSPTHLIKTRGQQVTLRCSPISGHKSVSWYQQVLGQGPQFIFQYYEKEERGRGNFPDRFSARQFPNYSSELNVNALLLGDSALYLCASSLAGVAGGRNEQFFGPGTRLTVL.

This clonotype has just a few counts. J is TRBJ1-4 and V is TRBV7-6; D not certain. This CDR3 region has 15 residues. Germline V CDR1 and CDR2: SGHVS, FNYEAQ. V was cut by 1 base and J by 8 bases, with 14 bases left in between. Here the CDR3 reads CASSLEALPGEKLFF. CDR3 DNA sequence: TGTGCCAGCAGCTTAGAGGCCCTTCCGGGGGAAAAACTGTTTTTT.